Below, 30 T cell receptor beta chains from the same sample are listed, as sequenced in a study of CD8+ T cells in alopecia areata. Extracted RNA was reverse transcribed, and the resulting cDNA served as sequencing template. Some clones are missing from TCRdb's copy, which holds only in-frame ones; the method was immunoSEQ multiplex PCR. Of under 300,000 clones listed, approximately 61% are singletons. The source was CD4+ T cells sorted from blood, collected at week 0. These receptor sequences come from a human donor with alopecia areata.

This chain links TRBV2 with TRBJ2-7; perhaps D is TRBD1 or TRBD2 (5 bases each). From germline, CDR1 is SNHLY and CDR2 FYNNEI. This CDR3 is 14 amino acids long. With 7 bases removed from V and 7 bases from J, the gap between germline ends came to 20 bases. This CDR3 reads CASKGTSQAREQYF. The DNA for the CDR3 is TGTGCCAGCAAGGGGACCTCCCAGGCGAGGGAGCAGTACTTC.

This sequence joins TRBV15 and TRBJ1-2, with TRBD1 as a possible D gene (5 bases). Trimming cost V 4 bases and J 6 bases, with 18 bases left between them. Germline-derived CDR1 and CDR2 are LNHNV and YYDKDF (reference sequence). The CDR3 is made up of 15 amino acids. The CDR3 coding sequence is TGTGCCACCAGCAACCCAGGCGGAGGGGTTAATGGCTACACCTTC. It codes for CATSNPGGGVNGYTF.

The chain employs TRBV30 and TRBJ2-5; no reliable D call. V gave up 0 bases and J gave up 0 bases, with 5 bases separating them. CDR1 is GTSNPN and CDR2 is SVGIG in the germline V gene (reference sequence). The CDR3 consists of 13 residues. As DNA, the CDR3 is TGTGCCTGGAGTGTAACGAACCAAGAGACCCAGTACTTC. Its protein product is CAWSVTNQETQYF.

The J gene is TRBJ2-3, the V gene TRBV29-1, with no clear D. The germline CDR1 and CDR2 sequences are SQVTM and ANQGSEA. The CDR3 contains 13 residues. The germline V and J ends were trimmed by 7 bases and 6 bases, with 17 bases remaining between them. CDR3 loop: CSAPTTRHDTQYF. The CDR3 DNA reads TGCAGCGCCCCGACAACGAGGCACGATACGCAGTATTTT.

V and J are TRBV5-4 and TRBJ1-4; 11 bases match TRBD1. Trimming at V came to 4 bases and at J to 7 bases, leaving 6 bases not matched to a gene. Germline CDR1 SGHNT, CDR2 YYREEE (reference sequence). This CDR3 is 15 amino acids long. For the CDR3, the DNA is TGTGCCAGCAGCCCCACGGGACAGGGGGGTGAAAAACTGTTTTTT. This codes for CASSPTGQGGEKLFF.

As to this clone: The junction does not match germline at one end; this may be a read error. This chain joins TRBV29-1 and TRBJ1-1; possibly TRBD1 for D (6 bases). The germline gives CDR1 SQVTM, CDR2 ANQGSEA. The CDR3 covers 13 residues. The CDR3 reads CSVEYRVRTAAFF. The CDR3 DNA reads TGCAGCGTTGAGTACAGGGTGAGGACTGCAGCTTTCTTT.

The CDR3 DNA follows: TGTGCCAGCAGCCCAGCCGCCTACGAGCAGTACTTC. Its protein product is CASSPAAYEQYF. The V and J genes are TRBV7-2 and TRBJ2-7; no clear D. Germline CDR1 SGHTA, CDR2 FQGNSA. CDR3 length: 12 residues. V lost 5 bases to trimming and J lost 2 bases, with 7 bases between them.

The chain joins TRBV5-1 to TRBJ2-7; unclear D gene. The V end was cut by 1 base, the J end by 5 bases, with 10 bases between. The CDR3 is 13 amino acids. The germline gives CDR1 SGHRS, CDR2 YFSETQ. CDR3 nucleotides: TGCGCCAGCAGCTTGATTGAAGCGAACGAGCAGTACTTC. This gives the protein CASSLIEANEQYF. Full variable domain (missing parts from reference TRBV5-1 and TRBJ2-7): KAGVTQTPRYLIKTRGQQVTLSCSPISGHRSVSWYQQTPGQGLQFLFEYFSETQRNKGNFPGRFSGRQFSNSRSEMNVSTLELGDSALYLCASSLIEANEQYFGPGTRLTVT.

This clone was seen a handful of times. The V call is TRBV13, the J call TRBJ1-2; the D is unclear. The V and J ends lost 0 bases and 7 bases respectively, with 6 bases between them. Germline V gene lookup returns CDR1 PRHDT and CDR2 FYEKMQ (reference sequence). There are 12 residues in the CDR3. CDR3 nucleotide sequence: TGTGCCAGCAGCTTAGGTTCCCGTGGCTACACCTTC. This encodes CASSLGSRGYTF.

The rearrangement uses TRBV29-1 and TRBJ2-1, with 11 bases that match TRBD2. The V gene end was trimmed by 6 bases and the J gene end by 8 bases; junction bases not matched to a gene: 15. This CDR3 spans 16 amino acids. Germline V CDR1 and CDR2: SQVTM, ANQGSEA. The CDR3 sequence is CSVVPSTSGEIDEQFF. In DNA, the CDR3 is TGCAGCGTCGTACCGTCGACTAGCGGGGAGATTGATGAGCAGTTCTTC.

This clone showed up just a few times. The chain carries TRBV30 and TRBJ1-1; a possible D gene is TRBD1 (6 bases). From germline, CDR1 is GTSNPN and CDR2 SVGIG (reference sequence). The CDR3 runs to 13 residues. V lost 8 bases, J lost 4 bases, and 17 bases lay in between. The CDR3 DNA reads TGTGCCAGCCTACAGGGTTTTAGCACTGAAGCTTTCTTT. Its protein product is CASLQGFSTEAFF.

The chain joins TRBV30 to TRBJ2-2; 8 bases are a match to TRBD1. Per the germline V gene, CDR1 is GTSNPN and CDR2 is SVGIG (reference sequence). CDR3 length: 15 residues. With V trimmed by 3 bases and J by 1 base, 4 bases remained unmatched. The CDR3 DNA follows: TGTGCCTGGAGGTTGACAGGGGTGAACACCGGGGAGCTGTTTTTT. Translating gives CAWRLTGVNTGELFF.

This clone was counted once. This chain connects TRBV30 to TRBJ2-1; D gene uncertain. Trimming left V 1 base short and J 10 bases short, with 11 bases between. Germline-derived CDR1 and CDR2 are GTSNPN and SVGIG (reference sequence). CDR3 length equals 12 residues. CDR3 in DNA: TGTGCCTGGAGTGCCGACGAGGAGGAGCAGTTCTTC. Translated: CAWSADEEEQFF. Full variable domain (outside the CDR3, taken from reference TRBV30 and TRBJ2-1): SQTIHQWPATLVQPVGSPLSLECTVEGTSNPNLYWYRQAAGRGLQLLFYSVGIGQISSEVPQNLSASRPQDRQFILSSKKLLLSDSGFYLCAWSADEEEQFFGPGTRLTVL.

The chain has TRBV7-8 and TRBJ2-3, with a tentative D call TRBD2 (5 bases). The length of the CDR3 is 16 residues. The germline V and J ends were trimmed by 7 bases and 0 bases, with 17 bases remaining between them. Germline V gene lookup returns CDR1 SGHVS and CDR2 FQNEAQ. The CDR3 region has the DNA TGTGCCAGCACCCAAACTAGGCAGCCTAGCACAGATACGCAGTATTTT. Its translation: CASTQTRQPSTDTQYF.

Of note for this clone: Other DNA sequences in the sample encode the same CDR3. The chain combines TRBV30 with TRBJ2-7; 7 bases agree with TRBD1. Per the germline V gene, CDR1 is GTSNPN and CDR2 is SVGIG (reference sequence). The V gene end was trimmed by 1 base and the J gene end by 6 bases; junction bases not matched to a gene: 3. The length of the CDR3 is 12 residues. The DNA for the CDR3 is TGTGCCTGGAGTGGGCCAGGGGGCGAGCAGTACTTC. Translation gives CAWSGPGGEQYF.

In its sample, this clone was seen a few times. This chain joins TRBV7-6 and TRBJ2-7; D is perhaps TRBD2 (5 bases). Germline lookup yields CDR1 SGHVS and CDR2 FNYEAQ. The germline V and J ends were trimmed by 5 bases and 3 bases, with 14 bases remaining between them. CDR3 size: 14 residues. The chain's CDR3 is CASSPWELDYEQYF. The CDR3 coding sequence is TGTGCCAGCAGCCCCTGGGAGCTTGACTACGAGCAGTACTTC.

This clone was observed once. The V and J genes are TRBV9 and TRBJ1-4, with 11 bases identical to TRBD1. The CDR3 is 17 residues long. Per germline, CDR1 SGDLS and CDR2 YYNGEE. With 3 bases clipped from V and 3 bases from J, the junction kept 7 bases outside the gene matches. The CDR3 DNA sequence: TGTGCCAGCAGCGGGACAGGGGGCGCAGCGGCTAATGAAAAACTGTTTTTT. Protein: CASSGTGGAAANEKLFF.

The chain has TRBV30 and TRBJ1-6, with D perhaps TRBD1 (5 bases). Germline values: CDR1 GTSNPN, CDR2 SVGIG (reference sequence). CDR3 length: 15 residues. V was trimmed by 0 bases and J by 7 bases, leaving 13 bases between them. The CDR3 region is CAWSVRGGGNSPLHF. The CDR3 DNA reads as TGTGCCTGGAGTGTACGAGGTGGGGGGAATTCACCCCTCCACTTT.

The V gene is TRBV5-1, the J gene TRBJ1-5; the D gene is possibly TRBD1 (6 bases). The germline V and J ends were trimmed by 4 bases and 3 bases, with 11 bases remaining between them. There are 14 residues in the CDR3. The V gene's germline CDR1 is SGHRS and CDR2 YFSETQ. The CDR3 protein is CASSPDSNNQPQHF. DNA of the CDR3: TGCGCCAGCAGCCCGGACAGCAACAATCAGCCCCAGCATTTT.

This rearrangement joins TRBV7-9 to TRBJ1-3, with TRBD1 as a possible D gene (5 bases). This CDR3 is 16 amino acids long. The germline V gene encodes CDR1 SEHNR and CDR2 FQNEAQ (reference sequence). V was clipped by 5 bases and J by 3 bases, with 17 bases between them. CDR3 nucleotide sequence: TGTGCCAGCAGCCTCAATCAGGGACTAGTTGGAAACACCATATATTTT. Amino acids: CASSLNQGLVGNTIYF. The variable domain in full, with the rest retrieved from reference TRBV7-9 and TRBJ1-3, is DTGVSQNPRHKITKRGQNVTFRCDPISEHNRLYWYRQTLGQGPEFLTYFQNEAQLEKSRLLSDRFSAERPKGSFSTLEIQRTEQGDSAMYLCASSLNQGLVGNTIYFGEGSWLTVV.

V and J are TRBV7-2 and TRBJ2-7; D tentatively reads TRBD1 or TRBD2 (5 bases each). The CDR3 runs to 14 residues. The V gene's germline CDR1 is SGHTA and CDR2 FQGNSA. V was clipped by 8 bases and J by 5 bases, with 19 bases between them. The CDR3 loop reads CASSQSRPGHEQYF. The CDR3, as DNA: TGTGCCAGCTCCCAATCTCGTCCGGGACACGAGCAGTACTTC.

For the CDR3, the DNA is TGCGCCAGCTCGCCCGGGACAGGGTATTCTCGCACAGATACGCAGTATTTT. It codes for CASSPGTGYSRTDTQYF. The V call is TRBV5-1, the J call TRBJ2-3, with 9 nucleotides matching TRBD1. J was trimmed by 1 base and V by 7 bases; bases with no gene match: 13. The CDR3 runs 17 residues. Germline CDR1 reads SGHRS; CDR2 reads YFSETQ. The full variable domain, with the rest looked up from reference TRBV5-1 and TRBJ2-3, is KAGVTQTPRYLIKTRGQQVTLSCSPISGHRSVSWYQQTPGQGLQFLFEYFSETQRNKGNFPGRFSGRQFSNSRSEMNVSTLELGDSALYLCASSPGTGYSRTDTQYFGPGTRLTVL.

The chain recombines TRBV6-5 with TRBJ2-1, with a tentative D call TRBD2 (6 bases). Trimming took off 7 bases at V and 4 bases at J, with 11 bases between the two ends. Looked up from germline, CDR1 is MNHEY and CDR2 is SVGAGI. The CDR3 spans 13 residues. CDR3 DNA: TGTGCCAGCAACACGGGGGTTTACAATGAGCAGTTCTTC. As protein: CASNTGVYNEQFF.

The chain has TRBV30 and TRBJ2-7; a weak D match, TRBD1 (5 bases). CDR1 and CDR2 (germline): GTSNPN, SVGIG (reference sequence). The V end was cut by 6 bases, the J end by 2 bases, with 14 bases between. The CDR3 is made up of 13 amino acids. The CDR3 nucleotides read TGTGCCTGTTACCGACAGCCGACCTACGAGCAGTACTTC. Translation gives CACYRQPTYEQYF.

The gene calls are TRBV29-1 and TRBJ2-7; TRBD1 matches at 12 bases. With 7 bases clipped from V and 9 bases from J, the junction kept 13 bases outside the gene matches. This CDR3 is built from 14 residues. Germline V gene lookup returns CDR1 SQVTM and CDR2 ANQGSEA. CDR3 in DNA: TGCAGCGCTTCCCCGCGGGGACAGGGGGCTGTGCAGTACTTC. It encodes CSASPRGQGAVQYF.

The V gene is TRBV4-3, the J gene TRBJ1-1; D unclear. The CDR3 has 15 residues. Trimming pared 0 bases from V and 1 base from J, leaving 9 bases between. Germline CDR1 LGHNA, CDR2 YSLEER. DNA for the CDR3: TGCGCCAGCAGCCAAGAAATGAGGCAGAACACTGAAGCTTTCTTT. Translation gives CASSQEMRQNTEAFF.

The chain combines TRBV23-1 with TRBJ2-1, with D tentatively TRBD1 (6 bases). TRBV23-1 is marked as an open reading frame, function uncertain. Trimming cost V 7 bases and J 3 bases, with 22 bases left between them. CDR3 length: 17 residues. For the CDR3, the DNA is TGCGCCAGCACCTTAGGGCCGCCAGGGGAGTTCTACAATGAGCAGTTCTTC. Its translation: CASTLGPPGEFYNEQFF.

The chain uses TRBV7-2 and TRBJ1-1; maybe TRBD1 (6 bases). Germline assignment: CDR1 SGHTA and CDR2 FQGNSA. Between the trimmed V and J ends, which lost 3 bases and 2 bases, there was a span of 25 bases. This CDR3 contains 19 residues. CDR3 amino acids: CASSLRTAHFLRANTEAFF. CDR3 bases: TGTGCCAGCAGCTTGAGGACAGCCCACTTCCTTCGGGCAAACACTGAAGCTTTCTTT.

The genes are TRBV4-3 and TRBJ2-3; unclear D gene. The germline CDR1 and CDR2 sequences are LGHNA and YSLEER. This CDR3 is built from 15 residues. V was pared by 4 bases and J by 5 bases, with 16 bases between. The CDR3 sequence is CASSPGRALKDTQYF. CDR3 sequence (DNA): TGCGCCAGCAGCCCCGGTAGGGCCCTCAAAGATACGCAGTATTTT.

The gene calls are TRBV29-1 and TRBJ2-3; TRBD1 agrees at 9 bases. Germline CDR1 and CDR2: SQVTM and ANQGSEA. CDR3 length equals 12 residues. After removal of 7 bases from V and 9 bases from J, the junction contained 8 bases not matched to a gene. The CDR3 spells CSAKGQGETQYF. DNA for the CDR3: TGCAGCGCCAAGGGACAGGGAGAGACGCAGTATTTT.